A selection of T cell receptor beta chains follows, all from one sample in a study of blood T cell repertoires in COVID-19. Clones were sequenced by immunoSEQ multiplex PCR, and TCRdb holds only the in-frame ones, with some missing. The sample holds around 250,000 clones, 86% seen once. The sequencing input was peripheral blood. These receptors were taken from a man older than 75 with acute or convalescent COVID-19. Both conserved end residues are part of each CDR3. D genes are given only for firm matches. Size is stated for part of the rows, as once, few or many counts, or as a class when the clone is expanded.

clone_size,v_call,j_call,d_call,cdr3_aa,cdr3_nt
once,TRBV4-1,TRBJ2-5,TRBD1,CASSPGQGRETQYF,TGCGCCAGCTCACCGGGACAGGGGCGAGAGACCCAGTACTTC
NA,TRBV15,TRBJ1-1,NA,CATSSKDIAAFF,TGTGCCACCAGCAGCAAGGACATTGCAGCTTTCTTT
NA,TRBV3-1/TRBV3-2,TRBJ2-1,TRBD2,CASSHRTSGRSSYNEQFF,TGTGCCAGCAGCCATCGGACTAGCGGCAGATCCTCCTACAATGAGCAGTTCTTC
NA,TRBV2,TRBJ1-4,TRBD1,CASSEDRGGEKLFF,TGTGCCAGCAGTGAGGACAGGGGAGGTGAAAAACTGTTTTTT
NA,TRBV6-1,TRBJ2-1,TRBD2,CASSELERGGSYNEQFF,TGTGCCAGCAGTGAACTGGAGCGGGGGGGCTCCTACAATGAGCAGTTCTTC
NA,TRBV11-2,TRBJ1-6,NA,CASSLGQSNSPLHF,TGTGCCAGCAGTTTGGGCCAATCTAATTCACCCCTCCACTTT
NA,TRBV5-1,TRBJ2-3,NA,CASSFAGNTDTQYF,TGCGCCAGCAGCTTCGCAGGGAACACAGATACGCAGTATTTT
once,TRBV12-3/TRBV12-4,TRBJ2-3,TRBD2,CASSSSGWQYF,TGTGCCAGCAGTTCTAGCGGGTGGCAGTATTTT
NA,TRBV27,TRBJ1-1,TRBD1,CASSARRGRTEAFF,TGTGCCAGCAGTGCCCGCAGGGGGCGAACTGAAGCTTTCTTT
NA,TRBV6-5,TRBJ2-1,TRBD1,CASSYSRQGGYNEQFF,TGTGCCAGCAGTTACTCGAGACAGGGTGGCTACAATGAGCAGTTCTTC
NA,TRBV15,TRBJ1-4,TRBD1,CATSGDRSNEKLFF,TGTGCCACCAGCGGGGACAGATCTAATGAAAAACTGTTTTTT
NA,TRBV5-5,TRBJ1-5,NA,CASSPTGEGHQPQHF,TGTGCCAGCAGCCCGACCGGGGAGGGTCATCAGCCCCAGCATTTT
once,TRBV4-1,TRBJ1-1,NA,CASSQAQITEAFF,TGCGCCAGCAGCCAAGCGCAGATCACTGAAGCTTTCTTT
NA,TRBV6-2/TRBV6-3,TRBJ1-1,TRBD1,CASSFVSGTGFMNTEAFF,TGTGCCAGCAGTTTCGTCTCCGGGACAGGATTTATGAACACTGAAGCTTTCTTT
NA,TRBV28,TRBJ1-5,NA,CASSRGQPQHF,TGTGCCAGCAGTCGGGGGCAGCCCCAGCATTTT
NA,TRBV2,TRBJ2-1,TRBD2,CASRASGRALGNEQFF,TGTGCCAGCAGGGCTAGCGGGAGGGCCCTCGGGAATGAGCAGTTCTTC
NA,TRBV7-8,TRBJ1-2,TRBD1,CASSRDSTRYGYTF,TGTGCCAGCAGCCGGGACAGCACCCGCTATGGCTACACCTTC
NA,TRBV15,TRBJ2-7,TRBD2,CATSMGLAYEQYF,TGTGCCACCAGCATGGGACTAGCATACGAGCAGTACTTC
NA,TRBV6-5,TRBJ1-1,TRBD1,CASSYSNRGTTEAFF,TGTGCCAGCAGTTACTCGAACAGGGGGACCACTGAAGCTTTCTTT
NA,TRBV5-1,TRBJ1-1,TRBD1,CASSFSGTGLSEAFF,TGCGCCAGCAGCTTCTCCGGGACAGGGTTGTCTGAAGCTTTCTTT
once,TRBV29-1,TRBJ1-2,NA,CSVGGGLSYTF,TGCAGCGTTGGGGGGGGGCTGAGCTACACCTTC
NA,TRBV7-8,TRBJ1-1,TRBD1,CASSPNRGSANTEAFF,TGTGCCAGCAGCCCTAACAGGGGAAGTGCGAACACTGAAGCTTTCTTT
NA,TRBV27,TRBJ1-2,TRBD1,CASSRDREGYTF,TGTGCCAGCAGCAGGGACAGGGAGGGCTACACCTTC
once,TRBV4-1,TRBJ1-1,TRBD1,CASSTSLDRGDMNTEAFF,TGCGCCAGCAGCACGTCCCTCGACAGGGGTGACATGAACACTGAAGCTTTCTTT
NA,TRBV27,TRBJ1-1,NA,CASSSTLTNTEAFF,TGTGCCAGCAGTTCGACCCTGACAAACACTGAAGCTTTCTTT
NA,TRBV7-9,TRBJ2-1,NA,CASSYEGKYNEQFF,TGTGCCAGCAGCTACGAGGGAAAGTACAATGAGCAGTTCTTC
NA,TRBV21-1,TRBJ1-2,NA,CASRLLTGGSGYTF,TGTGCCAGCCGACTTTTGACAGGGGGTAGTGGCTACACCTTC
NA,TRBV19,TRBJ2-7,TRBD1,CASRTGSEQYF,TGTGCCAGCCGGACAGGGAGCGAGCAGTACTTC
NA,TRBV2,TRBJ2-7,NA,CASREQGPSYEQYF,TGTGCCAGCAGGGAACAGGGTCCCTCCTACGAGCAGTACTTC
once,TRBV5-1,TRBJ2-2,TRBD2,CASSNSGRASGELFF,TGCGCCAGCAGCAACAGCGGGAGGGCTTCCGGGGAGCTGTTTTTT
NA,TRBV7-3,TRBJ2-1,NA,CASSLTGNEQFF,TGTGCCAGCAGCTTAACCGGGAATGAGCAGTTCTTC
NA,TRBV6-5,TRBJ2-3,NA,CASSSRDPADTQYF,TGTGCCAGCAGTTCCCGGGATCCCGCAGATACGCAGTATTTT
NA,TRBV19,TRBJ2-7,TRBD2,CASSPAASGTYEQYF,TGTGCCAGTAGTCCCGCGGCTAGCGGTACCTACGAGCAGTACTTC
once,TRBV5-1,TRBJ2-2,NA,CASSTTNTGELFF,TGCGCCAGCAGCACAACGAACACCGGGGAGCTGTTTTTT
once,TRBV11-1,TRBJ2-1,TRBD2,CASRVGLAGNNEQFF,TGTGCCAGCAGGGTCGGGCTAGCGGGGAACAATGAGCAGTTCTTC
NA,TRBV10-1,TRBJ2-7,NA,CASSVSPTYEQYF,TGCGCCAGCAGCGTTTCCCCCACTTACGAGCAGTACTTC
NA,TRBV9,TRBJ1-1,TRBD1,CASSWGGTGETEAFF,TGTGCCAGCTCTTGGGGGGGGACAGGCGAAACTGAAGCTTTCTTT
NA,TRBV5-1,TRBJ2-1,TRBD2,CASSLGGLAGNNEQFF,TGCGCCAGCAGCTTGGGGGGACTAGCGGGGAACAATGAGCAGTTCTTC
NA,TRBV10-1,TRBJ1-2,TRBD1,CASSERDRDGYTF,TGCGCCAGCAGTGAGCGGGACAGGGACGGCTACACCTTC
NA,TRBV6-2/TRBV6-3,TRBJ2-1,TRBD1,CASSLRQGTEQFF,TGTGCCAGCAGTCTTCGACAGGGGACTGAGCAGTTCTTC
NA,TRBV11-2,TRBJ1-4,TRBD1,CASSLEKGDRGGEKLFF,TGTGCCAGCAGCTTAGAAAAAGGGGACAGGGGTGGCGAAAAACTGTTTTTT
NA,TRBV6-6,TRBJ2-3,NA,CASSSPTRSLGTQYF,TGTGCCAGCAGTTCCCCTACCAGGTCCCTTGGTACGCAGTATTTT
once,TRBV12-3/TRBV12-4,TRBJ1-2,NA,CASRPQGFYGYTF,TGTGCCAGCAGACCACAGGGTTTCTATGGCTACACCTTC
once,TRBV5-5,TRBJ2-7,TRBD1,CASGVGGQGGYEQYF,TGTGCCAGCGGCGTCGGGGGACAGGGAGGCTACGAGCAGTACTTC
NA,TRBV18,TRBJ1-1,TRBD1,CASSPSAGGNTEAFF,TGTGCCAGCTCACCCTCCGCAGGGGGCAACACTGAAGCTTTCTTT
once,TRBV27,TRBJ1-2,NA,CASGSSSGAWGFLFHGYTF,TGTGCCAGCGGTTCTTCGTCAGGGGCTTGGGGGTTTCTTTTTCATGGCTACACCTTC
NA,TRBV19,TRBJ1-1,TRBD1,CASSIGQGNTEAFF,TGTGCCAGTAGTATAGGACAGGGGAACACTGAAGCTTTCTTT
NA,TRBV28,TRBJ2-2,TRBD1,CASSLLVGQGALLNTGELFF,TGTGCCAGCAGTTTGCTCGTCGGACAGGGGGCTCTTCTGAACACCGGGGAGCTGTTTTTT
NA,TRBV7-2,TRBJ2-2,TRBD1,CASSQRQGANGELFF,TGTGCCAGCAGCCAAAGACAGGGGGCTAACGGGGAGCTGTTTTTT
NA,TRBV4-3,TRBJ1-2,NA,CASSLDGIYGYTF,TGCGCCAGCAGCCTGGACGGGATCTATGGCTACACCTTC
NA,TRBV5-8,TRBJ1-5,TRBD1,CASSLADRDGQPQHF,TGTGCCAGCAGCTTGGCCGACAGGGATGGGCAGCCCCAGCATTTT
once,TRBV7-9,TRBJ2-6,NA,CASSFPGQKFSGANVLTF,TGTGCCAGCAGCTTTCCGGGACAAAAGTTCTCTGGGGCCAACGTCCTGACTTTC
NA,TRBV29-1,TRBJ1-1,NA,CSVESYGGGTEAFF,TGCAGCGTTGAAAGCTACGGGGGGGGCACTGAAGCTTTCTTT
NA,TRBV5-4,TRBJ2-7,TRBD1,CASSLIKQGNEQYF,TGTGCCAGCAGCTTGATCAAACAGGGGAACGAGCAGTACTTC
NA,TRBV2,TRBJ2-6,NA,CASSRGSGANVLTF,TGTGCCAGCAGTAGGGGTTCTGGGGCCAACGTCCTGACTTTC
NA,TRBV19,TRBJ1-2,NA,CASSFEGLGGYTF,TGTGCCAGTAGTTTCGAGGGATTGGGAGGCTACACCTTC
few,TRBV27,TRBJ1-2,NA,CASSLSWASNYGYTF,TGTGCCAGCAGTTTATCGTGGGCGTCTAACTATGGCTACACCTTC